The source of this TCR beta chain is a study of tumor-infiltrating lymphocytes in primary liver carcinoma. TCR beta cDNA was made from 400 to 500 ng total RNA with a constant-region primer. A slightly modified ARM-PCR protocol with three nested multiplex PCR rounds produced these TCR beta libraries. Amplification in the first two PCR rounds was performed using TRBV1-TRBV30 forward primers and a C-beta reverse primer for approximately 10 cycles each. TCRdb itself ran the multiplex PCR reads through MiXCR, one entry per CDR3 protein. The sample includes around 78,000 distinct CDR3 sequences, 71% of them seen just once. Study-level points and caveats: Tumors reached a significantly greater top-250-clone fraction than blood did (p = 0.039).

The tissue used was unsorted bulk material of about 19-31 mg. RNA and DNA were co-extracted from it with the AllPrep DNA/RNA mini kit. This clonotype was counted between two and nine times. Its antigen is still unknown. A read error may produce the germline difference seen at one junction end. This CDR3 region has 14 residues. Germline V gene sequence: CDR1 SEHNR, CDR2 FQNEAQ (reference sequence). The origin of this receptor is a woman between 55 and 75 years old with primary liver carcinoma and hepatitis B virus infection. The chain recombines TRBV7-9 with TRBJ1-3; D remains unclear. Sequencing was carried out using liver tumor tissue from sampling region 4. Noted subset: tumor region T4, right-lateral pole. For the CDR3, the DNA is TGTTCCAGCGGCCGGGTGGAAGCTGGAAACACCATATATTTT. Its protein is CSSGRVEAGNTIYF.